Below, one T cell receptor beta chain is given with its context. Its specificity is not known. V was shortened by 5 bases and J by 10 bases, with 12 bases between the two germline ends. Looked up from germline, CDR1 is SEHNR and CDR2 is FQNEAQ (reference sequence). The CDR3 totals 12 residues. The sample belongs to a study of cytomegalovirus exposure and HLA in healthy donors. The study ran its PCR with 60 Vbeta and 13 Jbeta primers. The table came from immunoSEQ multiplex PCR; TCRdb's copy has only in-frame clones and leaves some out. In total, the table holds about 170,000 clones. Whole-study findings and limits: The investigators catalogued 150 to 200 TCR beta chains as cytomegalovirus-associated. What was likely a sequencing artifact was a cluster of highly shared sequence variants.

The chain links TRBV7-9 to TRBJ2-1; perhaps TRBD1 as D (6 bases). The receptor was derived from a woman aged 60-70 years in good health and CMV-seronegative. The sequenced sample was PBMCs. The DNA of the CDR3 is TGTGCCAGCAGCCTAGGACAGTCCGAGCAGTTCTTC. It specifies CASSLGQSEQFF.